Below, 6 T cell receptor beta chains from the same sample are listed, as sequenced in a study of CD8+CD57+ T cells in acquired aplastic anemia. Those patients picked for sequencing had displayed CD8+CD57+ cell expansion on flow cytometry. TCR beta VDJ and CDR3 profiles were obtained from a genomic DNA template. In TCRdb, the reads were re-called with MiXCR into one record per CDR3 protein. The sample records 160,000 or so distinct CDR3 sequences, 40% to 50% being singletons. The sequencing sample was made of sorted CD4+, CD8+, or CD8+CD57+ T cells (not recorded which) from PBMCs. These receptors were collected from a human donor with aplastic anemia.

This clonotype has a count of ten or more. The rearrangement uses TRBV19 and TRBJ2-3, with TRBD2 identical over 8 bases. The CDR3 spans 15 residues. Germline trimming cut 6 bases from V and 4 bases from J; bases unmatched to any gene: 9. Germline assignment: CDR1 LNHDA and CDR2 SQIVND (reference sequence). DNA of the CDR3: TGTGCCAGTAGGGATGGCGGGGGGCGGTCAGATACGCAGTATTTT. Translating gives CASRDGGGRSDTQYF.

The chain joins TRBV15 to TRBJ1-1, with 7 bases lining up with TRBD1. The germline V gene has CDR1 LNHNV and CDR2 YYDKDF (reference sequence). This CDR3 contains 16 residues. V gave up 2 bases and J gave up 1 base; unmatched junction bases: 7. The CDR3 region is CATSRRTGVSNTEAFF. For the CDR3, the DNA is TGTGCCACCAGCAGACGAACAGGGGTCTCGAACACTGAAGCTTTCTTT.

This clonotype has at least ten counts. The V call is TRBV7-8, the J call TRBJ1-5; D ambiguous. The germline gives CDR1 SGHVS, CDR2 FQNEAQ. The CDR3 totals 14 residues. Trimming took 4 bases from V and 1 from J, leaving 8 bases between them. The chain's CDR3 is CASSSGLSNQPQHF. DNA for the CDR3: TGTGCCAGCAGCTCCGGACTCAGCAATCAGCCCCAGCATTTT. Supplemented by reference TRBV7-8 and TRBJ1-5, the full variable domain reads GAGVSQSPRYKVAKRGQDVALRCDPISGHVSLFWYQQALGQGPEFLTYFQNEAQLDKSGLPSDRFFAERPEGSVSTLKIQRTQQEDSAVYLCASSSGLSNQPQHFGDGTRLSIL.

To note about this clonotype: This may come from a read error, since a much larger clone is one base off. The rearrangement joins TRBV5-6 to TRBJ1-4; D is unresolved. Germline CDR1 SGHDT, CDR2 YYEEEE. This CDR3 is 15 amino acids long. The V gene lost 2 bases and the J gene lost 3 bases, with 11 bases spanning the gap. The DNA for the CDR3 is TGTGCCAGCAGCTTATCGACAACAGCTAATGAAAAACTGTTTTTT. Its translation: CASSLSTTANEKLFF.

V and J are TRBV9 and TRBJ2-5; 9 positions match TRBD2. V was clipped by 4 bases and J by 5 bases; unmatched bases: 9. Germline loops: CDR1 SGDLS, CDR2 YYNGEE. The CDR3 is made up of 15 amino acids. As DNA, the CDR3 is TGTGCCAGCAGCCCGAGACTAGCGGCGGACGAGACCCAGTACTTC. Protein: CASSPRLAADETQYF.

This clonotype was seen just once. V gene TRBV20-1 combines with J gene TRBJ2-3, with D tentatively TRBD1 (6 bases). This CDR3 has 16 amino acids. V lost 5 bases and J lost 2, with 20 bases in between. The germline CDR1 and CDR2 sequences are DFQATT and SNEGSKA (reference sequence). In DNA, the CDR3 is TGCAGTGCTGGGTACCCGGGACAAAGGAACACAGATACGCAGTATTTT. This encodes CSAGYPGQRNTDTQYF.